This TCR beta chain was captured by sequencing in a study of cytomegalovirus exposure and HLA in healthy donors. Study-wide points: Investigators reported 164 TCR beta chains as tied to cytomegalovirus. Immune exposure data for these donors was limited to CMV serostatus.

PCR used 60 Vbeta primers and 13 Jbeta primers. Sequencing used immunoSEQ multiplex PCR; TCRdb keeps in-frame clones, though not all of them. The table shows 200,000 or so clones, with approximately 82% occurring only once. This clone was observed once. Its cognate antigen is unknown. The source material was PBMCs. This clonotype was obtained from a male donor in good health and CMV-seronegative.

The CDR3 region is CASSGAIQGTQYF. Written as DNA, the CDR3 is TGTGCCAGCAGCGGGGCTATACAGGGAACCCAGTACTTC. The rearrangement links TRBV14 to TRBJ2-5, with D possibly being TRBD1 (6 bases). This CDR3 has 13 residues. Germline CDR1 and CDR2: SGHDN and FVKESK. V lost 5 bases, J lost 8 bases, and 15 bases lay in between.